The entry below gives a single T cell receptor (beta chain) sequence along with its context. The sample originates from a study of control samples from healthy donors and cancer patients. Germline values: CDR1 LGHNA, CDR2 YSLEER. V lost 2 bases to trimming and J lost 6 bases; unmatched junction nucleotides: 8. This CDR3 is 15 amino acids long. Assay: immunoSEQ multiplex PCR; the TCRdb copy retains only in-frame clones and omits some. The table lists about 210,000 clones. The material sequenced was blood. The chain uses TRBV4-3 and TRBJ1-1, with 8 nucleotides matching TRBD1. The TCR comes from a woman between 25 and 40 years old in good health. The CDR3 DNA sequence: TGCGCCAGCAGCCAAACCGCAGGGGGCCGGTCTGAAGCTTTCTTT. Translation: CASSQTAGGRSEAFF.